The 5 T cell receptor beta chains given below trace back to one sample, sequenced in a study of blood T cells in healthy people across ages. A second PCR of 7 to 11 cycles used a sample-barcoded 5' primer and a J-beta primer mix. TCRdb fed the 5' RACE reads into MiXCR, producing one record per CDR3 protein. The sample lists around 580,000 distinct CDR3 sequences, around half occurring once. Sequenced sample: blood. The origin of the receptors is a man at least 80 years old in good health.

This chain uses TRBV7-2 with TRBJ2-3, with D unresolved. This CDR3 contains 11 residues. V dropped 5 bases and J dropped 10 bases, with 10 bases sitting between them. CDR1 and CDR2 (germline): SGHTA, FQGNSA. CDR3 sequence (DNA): TGTGCCAGCAGCCCTTCGCATGCGCAGTATTTT. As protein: CASSPSHAQYF.

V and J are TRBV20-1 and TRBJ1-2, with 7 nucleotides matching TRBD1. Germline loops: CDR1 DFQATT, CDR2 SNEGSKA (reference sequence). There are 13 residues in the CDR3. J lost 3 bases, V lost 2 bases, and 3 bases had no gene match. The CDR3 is CSARTDRDYGYTF. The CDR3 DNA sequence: TGCAGTGCTAGAACTGACAGGGACTATGGCTACACCTTC.

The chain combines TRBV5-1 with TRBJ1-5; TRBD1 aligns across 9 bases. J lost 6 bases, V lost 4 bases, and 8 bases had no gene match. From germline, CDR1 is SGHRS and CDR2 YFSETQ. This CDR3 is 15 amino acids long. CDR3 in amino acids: CASSLGTGTSQPQHF. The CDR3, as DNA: TGCGCCAGCAGCCTGGGGACAGGGACGAGTCAGCCCCAGCATTTT.

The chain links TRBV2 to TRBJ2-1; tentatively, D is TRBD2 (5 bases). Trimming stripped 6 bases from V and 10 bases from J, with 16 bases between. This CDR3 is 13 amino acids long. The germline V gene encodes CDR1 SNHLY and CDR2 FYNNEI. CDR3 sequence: CASSVIAGNEQFF. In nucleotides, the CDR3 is TGTGCCAGCAGCGTAATCGCCGGGAACGAGCAGTTCTTC.

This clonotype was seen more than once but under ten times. The CDR3 here is CASSQTGDRPDTQYF. Here the CDR3 DNA reads TGCGCCAGCAGCCAGACAGGGGACCGGCCAGATACGCAGTATTTT. The V gene is TRBV5-1, the J gene TRBJ2-3; TRBD1 matches at 8 bases. V lost 4 bases, J lost 4 bases, and 8 bases stayed unmatched. Germline V CDR1 and CDR2: SGHRS, YFSETQ. The CDR3 runs to 15 residues.